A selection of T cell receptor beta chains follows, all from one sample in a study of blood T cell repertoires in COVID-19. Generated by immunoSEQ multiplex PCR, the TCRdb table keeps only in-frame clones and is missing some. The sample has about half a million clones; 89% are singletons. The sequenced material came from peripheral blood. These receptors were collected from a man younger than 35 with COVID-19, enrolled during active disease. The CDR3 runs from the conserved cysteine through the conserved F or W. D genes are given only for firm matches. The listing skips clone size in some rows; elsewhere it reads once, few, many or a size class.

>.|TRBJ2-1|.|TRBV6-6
TGTGCCAGCAGTTACCTGACAGGCTCCTACAATGAGCAGTTCTTC
CASSYLTGSYNEQFF
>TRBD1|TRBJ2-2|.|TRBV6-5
TGTGCCAGCGTCACAGGGGTCCGCACCGGGGAGCTGTTTTTT
CASVTGVRTGELFF
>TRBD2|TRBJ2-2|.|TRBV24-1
TGTGCCACCAGTGAATCCGGGACTAGCGGGAGGATCGGGGAGCTGTTTTTT
CATSESGTSGRIGELFF
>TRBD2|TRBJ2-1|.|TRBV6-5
TGTGCCAGCACCATACTAGCGGGAGGGGAGCAGTTCTTC
CASTILAGGEQFF
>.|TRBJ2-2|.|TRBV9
TGTGCCAGCAGCGTATCGGGGGCCGGGGAGCTGTTTTTT
CASSVSGAGELFF
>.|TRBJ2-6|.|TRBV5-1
TGCGCCAGCAGCTTGGACAGGGTTGGGGCCAACGTCCTGACTTTC
CASSLDRVGANVLTF
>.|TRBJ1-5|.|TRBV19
TGTGCCAGTAGTTCCCTTCTCCGCAATCAGCCCCAGCATTTT
CASSSLLRNQPQHF
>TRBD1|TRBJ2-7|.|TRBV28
TGTGCCAGCAGAAACCCGGGACAGGGAACCTACGAGCAGTACTTC
CASRNPGQGTYEQYF
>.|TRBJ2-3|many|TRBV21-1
TGTGCCAGCGCAGAACAGGGGTCGGATACGCAGTATTTT
CASAEQGSDTQYF
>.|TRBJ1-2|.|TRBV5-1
TGCGCCAGCAGCTTGGCCGGCGGAAACTATGGCTACACCTTC
CASSLAGGNYGYTF
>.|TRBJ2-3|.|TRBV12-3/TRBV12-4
TGTGCCAGCAGTTTAGCTTTATTGGATACGCAGTATTTT
CASSLALLDTQYF
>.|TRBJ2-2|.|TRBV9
TGTGCCAGCAGCCAAGGGGGACAACCGACCGGGGAGCTGTTTTTT
CASSQGGQPTGELFF
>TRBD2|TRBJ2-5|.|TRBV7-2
TGTGCCAGCAGCTTAATCTGGGAGGGCCAAGAGACCCAGTACTTC
CASSLIWEGQETQYF
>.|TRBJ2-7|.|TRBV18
TGTGCCAGCTCACTCGGGGAAGCTTTTTCCCAGTACTTC
CASSLGEAFSQYF
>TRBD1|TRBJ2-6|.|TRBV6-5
TGTGCCAGCAGGACAGGGGGAAGTGGGGCCAACGTCCTGACTTTC
CASRTGGSGANVLTF
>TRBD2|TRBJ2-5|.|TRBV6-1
TGTGCCAGCAGTGAAGCGGTCCTAGCGGGGGGTACCAAAGAGACCCAGTACTTC
CASSEAVLAGGTKETQYF
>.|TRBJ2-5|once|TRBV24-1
TGTGCCACCAGTGATTCACCAGGAGAGACCCAGTACTTC
CATSDSPGETQYF
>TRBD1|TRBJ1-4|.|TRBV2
TGTGCCAGCAGTGAAGTGCAGGGGGTCGAAAAACTGTTTTTT
CASSEVQGVEKLFF
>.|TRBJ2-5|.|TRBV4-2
TGTGCCAGCAGCCAAGATCTTCGGGTTGGAGAGACCCAGTACTTC
CASSQDLRVGETQYF
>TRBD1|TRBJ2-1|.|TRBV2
TGTGCCAGCAGGCAGGGGGCGACTTACAATGAGCAGTTCTTC
CASRQGATYNEQFF
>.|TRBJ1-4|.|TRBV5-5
TGTGCCAGCAGTTTGGAAACAGGCCGTCCGATGAAAAAACTGTTTTTT
CASSLETGRPMKKLFF
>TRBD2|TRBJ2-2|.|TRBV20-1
TGCAGTGCTAGTGTGTACGGGAGGCCAGGCGGGGAGCTGTTTTTT
CSASVYGRPGGELFF
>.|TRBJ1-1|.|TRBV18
TGTGCCAGTTCACCGGTTGGGGCGGACACTGAAGCTTTCTTT
CASSPVGADTEAFF
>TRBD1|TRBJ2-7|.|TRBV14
TGTGCCAGCAGCCTGGGAGACAGGGTCTTCGTCGAGCAGTACTTC
CASSLGDRVFVEQYF
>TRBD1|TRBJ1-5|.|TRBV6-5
TGTGCCAGCAGTCCAGGACAGGGTAGGGGCCAGCCCCAGCATTTT
CASSPGQGRGQPQHF
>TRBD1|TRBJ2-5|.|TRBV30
TGTGCCTGGGAGGGGGCCCAAGAGACCCAGTACTTC
CAWEGAQETQYF
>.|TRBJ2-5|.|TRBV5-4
TGTGCCAGCAGCTTGGACAGCAAACAAGAGACCCAGTACTTC
CASSLDSKQETQYF
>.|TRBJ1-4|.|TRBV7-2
TGTGCCAGCAGCTTAGGAGGGGGTGGCGATGAAAAACTGTTTTTT
CASSLGGGGDEKLFF